These 5 T cell receptor beta chains share one sample of origin, sequenced in a study of cytomegalovirus exposure and HLA in healthy donors (dated by TCRdb to 2015 to 2018). To prepare the library, the immunoSEQ multiplex PCR assay was applied. For the multiplex PCR, a mixture combining 60 forward primers for TCR Vbeta segments and 13 reverse primers for TCR Jbeta segments was used. TCRdb took this table from immuneACCESS and kept in-frame rearrangements with V and J called. Such tables lack part of the clones; where checked against another copy, unresolved V genes explain under half of the gap, and the rest is unexplained. The sample's table covers around 150,000 clones. The ten most abundant clones make up 2.7% of the sample. Sequencing was performed on PBMCs. These receptors were taken from a man aged 35-49 years in good health and CMV-seronegative.

The gene calls are TRBV5-1 and TRBJ2-7; 7 bases line up with TRBD1. This CDR3 is 17 amino acids long. The trim removed 3 bases at V and 5 bases at J, leaving 17 bases unmatched. Germline CDR1 SGHRS, CDR2 YFSETQ. CDR3 sequence reads: CASSYLPRDSESHEQYF. Here the CDR3 DNA reads TGCGCCAGCAGCTACCTGCCCCGGGACAGTGAATCCCACGAGCAGTACTTC.

The chain uses TRBV29-1 and TRBJ1-1; no clear D. V lost 7 bases, J lost 7 bases, and 4 bases lay in between. Per germline, CDR1 SQVTM and CDR2 ANQGSEA. The CDR3 length is 8 residues. CDR3 sequence reads: CSAHEAFF. The CDR3, as DNA: TGCAGCGCCCATGAAGCTTTCTTT.

Worth noting for this clone: Other DNA sequences from this sample encode an identical CDR3 as well. This chain's CDR3 is CASSVDSNTEAFF. The CDR3 coding sequence is TGTGCCAGCAGCGTAGACTCGAACACTGAAGCTTTCTTT. The chain recombines TRBV9 with TRBJ1-1, with D unresolved. The CDR3 length is 13 residues. Trimming cost V 0 bases and J 1 base, with 4 bases left between them. Germline lookup yields CDR1 SGDLS and CDR2 YYNGEE.

The rearrangement uses TRBV19 and TRBJ2-1, with TRBD2 identical over 10 bases. V was clipped by 7 bases and J by 1 base; unmatched bases: 4. Germline V gene lookup returns CDR1 LNHDA and CDR2 SQIVND (reference sequence). This CDR3 comprises 15 residues. The CDR3 nucleotides read TGTGCCAGTAACCTAGCGGGGGCTTCCTACAATGAGCAGTTCTTC. Translation gives CASNLAGASYNEQFF.

The J gene is TRBJ2-1, the V gene TRBV14; 9 bases line up with TRBD1. The CDR3 has 16 residues. Germline V gene sequence: CDR1 SGHDN, CDR2 FVKESK. The V and J ends lost 4 bases and 9 bases, in that order; junction bases with no gene match: 13. The CDR3 is CASSPSGTGNRGEQFF. DNA for the CDR3: TGTGCCAGCAGCCCCTCCGGGACAGGGAATAGGGGTGAGCAGTTCTTC. Complete variable domain (other parts from reference TRBV14 and TRBJ2-1): EAGVTQFPSHSVIEKGQTVTLRCDPISGHDNLYWYRRVMGKEIKFLLHFVKESKQDESGMPNNRFLAERTGGTYSTLKVQPAELEDSGVYFCASSPSGTGNRGEQFFGPGTRLTVL.